Listed below are T cell receptor beta chains from one sample, sequenced in a study of control samples from healthy donors and cancer patients. Sequencing used immunoSEQ multiplex PCR; TCRdb keeps in-frame clones, though not all of them. Of about 150,000 clones in the sample, about 94% were seen once. Source material: blood. Receptors originate from a man aged 40-49 years in good health. CDR3s include the opening cysteine and the closing phenylalanine or tryptophan. Each record gives: D gene, clone size, J gene, V gene, CDR3 DNA, CDR3 protein. The D gene is left open where the match is weak. Clone size, where shown, is once, few, many, or a class for clones that have expanded.

d_call: TRBD1
clone_size: .
j_call: TRBJ1-2
v_call: TRBV11-1
cdr3_nt: TGTGCCAGCAGCCCGACAGGGGGTATCGGCTATGGCTACACCTTC
cdr3_aa: CASSPTGGIGYGYTF

d_call: TRBD1
clone_size: .
j_call: TRBJ1-2
v_call: TRBV19
cdr3_nt: TGTGCCAGTAGTAGAGGACAGGTCGACTATGGCTACACCTTC
cdr3_aa: CASSRGQVDYGYTF

d_call: .
clone_size: .
j_call: TRBJ2-7
v_call: TRBV27
cdr3_nt: TGTGCCAGCAGTTTATCCGGCGGGGTGGTCTACGAGCAGTACTTC
cdr3_aa: CASSLSGGVVYEQYF

d_call: .
clone_size: .
j_call: TRBJ1-1
v_call: TRBV19
cdr3_nt: TGTGCCAGTACCACGGATATTTGGAACACTGAAGCTTTCTTT
cdr3_aa: CASTTDIWNTEAFF

d_call: .
clone_size: .
j_call: TRBJ1-5
v_call: TRBV30
cdr3_nt: TGTGCCTGGGGGCGAGGGGGCAATCAGCCCCAGCATTTT
cdr3_aa: CAWGRGGNQPQHF

d_call: .
clone_size: .
j_call: TRBJ1-5
v_call: TRBV25-1
cdr3_nt: TGTGCCAGCAGTGATCGGCAAAGCAATCAGCCCCAGCATTTT
cdr3_aa: CASSDRQSNQPQHF

d_call: .
clone_size: once
j_call: TRBJ1-4
v_call: TRBV20-1
cdr3_nt: TGCAGTGCTAGTCGGGCCGCTCTAGGTGAAAAACTGTTTTTT
cdr3_aa: CSASRAALGEKLFF

d_call: TRBD1
clone_size: once
j_call: TRBJ2-7
v_call: TRBV4-1
cdr3_nt: TGCGCCAGCAGCGCAAAGGGGCAGGGGGAATACGAGCAGTACTTC
cdr3_aa: CASSAKGQGEYEQYF

d_call: TRBD2
clone_size: .
j_call: TRBJ2-1
v_call: TRBV11-3
cdr3_nt: TGTGCCAGCAGCCAAAGAGGGGCGGGGGGCCACAATGAGCAGTTCTTC
cdr3_aa: CASSQRGAGGHNEQFF

d_call: TRBD1
clone_size: once
j_call: TRBJ1-5
v_call: TRBV28
cdr3_nt: TGTGCCAGCAGTTCACACAGGGGTGGGCGTCAGCCCCAGCATTTT
cdr3_aa: CASSSHRGGRQPQHF

d_call: .
clone_size: .
j_call: TRBJ1-2
v_call: TRBV19
cdr3_nt: TGTGCCACCGAGGACAAGCCATACTATGGCTACACCTTC
cdr3_aa: CATEDKPYYGYTF

d_call: .
clone_size: once
j_call: TRBJ1-5
v_call: TRBV5-1
cdr3_nt: TGCGCCAGCAGCTTGGGAGGCAGTTATAGCAATCAGCCCCAGCATTTT
cdr3_aa: CASSLGGSYSNQPQHF

d_call: .
clone_size: .
j_call: TRBJ1-1
v_call: TRBV4-1
cdr3_nt: TGCGCCAGCAGCCAAAAGCCGACGCCAGGGGTGGGGAACACTGAAGCTTTCTTT
cdr3_aa: CASSQKPTPGVGNTEAFF

d_call: .
clone_size: .
j_call: TRBJ2-2
v_call: TRBV18
cdr3_nt: TGTGCCAGCTCACCGACAGGAAGTAATCCCGGGGAGCTGTTTTTT
cdr3_aa: CASSPTGSNPGELFF

d_call: .
clone_size: .
j_call: TRBJ2-3
v_call: TRBV2
cdr3_nt: TGTGCCAGCAGGGAAACGGCGGGGACTAGCACAGATACGCAGTATTTT
cdr3_aa: CASRETAGTSTDTQYF